A single sample is the source of the 27 T cell receptor beta chains below, sequenced in a study of shared clonotypes between healthy human individuals. Profiling relied on immunoSEQ multiplex PCR, and the TCRdb table lists in-frame clones only, not all of them. Among about 1 million clones, around 74% were seen once, and the ten largest hold 1.4% to 1.5%. Specimen: memory CD4+ T cells sorted from blood. Subset of the sample: CD45RA-negative fraction. The receptors were sampled from a man aged 18 to 29 in good health.

The chain recombines TRBV6-4 with TRBJ1-1; a weak D match, TRBD1 (5 bases). CDR3 length equals 18 residues. CDR1 is MRHNA, CDR2 SNTAGT, per germline. Trimming cost V 7 bases and J 6 bases, with 30 bases left between them. This CDR3 reads CASMSLLGGTGGKSEAFF. DNA for the CDR3: TGTGCCAGCATGAGTCTTTTGGGTGGTACCGGGGGGAAATCTGAAGCTTTCTTT.

The chain couples TRBV21-1 to TRBJ1-1. TRBV21-1 is a documented pseudogene. This CDR3 is built from 11 residues. The CDR3 loop reads CASSKGTEAFF. CDR3 DNA: TGTGCCAGCAGCAAAGGAACTGAAGCTTTCTTT.

The rearrangement joins TRBV10-3 to TRBJ2-7, with 8 nucleotides matching TRBD2. Germline V gene data show CDR1 as ENHRY and CDR2 as SYGVKD. J lost 4 bases, V lost 7 bases, and 9 bases had no gene match. The CDR3 is 14 amino acids. Written as DNA, the CDR3 is TGTGCCATCAAGGATAGCGGGGAAACTTACGAGCAGTACTTC. Translation gives CAIKDSGETYEQYF.

This chain connects TRBV7-2 to TRBJ2-7; 13 nucleotides align to TRBD2. Looked up from germline, CDR1 is SGHTA and CDR2 is FQGNSA. The V segment lost 3 bases and the J segment 3 bases; nucleotides outside the gene matches: 2. This CDR3 contains 15 residues. CDR3 sequence reads: CASSFGTSGNYEQYF. The CDR3 DNA reads as TGTGCCAGCAGCTTCGGGACTAGCGGGAACTACGAGCAGTACTTC.

Worth noting for this clone: The sample holds other DNA sequences that translate to the same CDR3. The V and J genes are TRBV30 and TRBJ2-5, with D unresolved. The CDR3 contains 12 residues. Germline V gene sequence: CDR1 GTSNPN, CDR2 SVGIG (reference sequence). V was pared by 5 bases and J by 1 base, with 8 bases between. The CDR3 loop is CAWGRIQETQYF. Here the CDR3 DNA reads TGTGCCTGGGGACGGATCCAAGAGACCCAGTACTTC. Variable domain in full (rest from reference TRBV30 and TRBJ2-5): SQTIHQWPATLVQPVGSPLSLECTVEGTSNPNLYWYRQAAGRGLQLLFYSVGIGQISSEVPQNLSASRPQDRQFILSSKKLLLSDSGFYLCAWGRIQETQYFGPGTRLLVL.

The V and J genes are TRBV5-5 and TRBJ2-7, with unresolved D. CDR3 length: 16 residues. Germline values: CDR1 SGHKS, CDR2 YYEKEE (reference sequence). The V end lost 0 bases, the J end lost 0 bases, and 13 bases lay between the germline ends. As DNA, the CDR3 is TGTGCCAGCAGCTTGGCTCCCGGCACGAGCTCCTACGAGCAGTACTTC. Amino acids: CASSLAPGTSSYEQYF.

J is TRBJ1-3 and V is TRBV18, with 7 bases matching TRBD1. The CDR3 covers 15 residues. The V gene's germline CDR1 is KGHSH and CDR2 LQKENI. V lost 1 base to trimming and J lost 3 bases; unmatched junction nucleotides: 3. CDR3: CASSPQGAIGNTIYF. In DNA form, the CDR3 reads TGTGCCAGCTCACCACAGGGGGCTATTGGAAACACCATATATTTT. Complete variable domain (other parts from reference TRBV18 and TRBJ1-3): NAGVMQNPRHLVRRRGQEARLRCSPMKGHSHVYWYRQLPEEGLKFMVYLQKENIIDESGMPKERFSAEFPKEGPSILRIQQVVRGDSAAYFCASSPQGAIGNTIYFGEGSWLTVV.

As regards this clone: This sample includes further DNA sequences coding for the same CDR3. The rearrangement joins TRBV2 to TRBJ1-4; maybe TRBD1 (5 bases). With 4 bases removed from V and 3 bases from J, the gap between germline ends came to 9 bases. The CDR3 is 14 amino acids. The germline gives CDR1 SNHLY, CDR2 FYNNEI. CDR3 nucleotides: TGTGCCAGCAGTGGGCAGGGCCCTAATGAAAAACTGTTTTTT. It specifies CASSGQGPNEKLFF.

The rearrangement uses TRBV7-2 and TRBJ1-5; TRBD1 agrees at 9 bases. The CDR3 runs to 15 residues. The J segment lost 3 bases and the V segment lost 2 bases, leaving 2 bases of the junction unmatched. Per germline, CDR1 SGHTA and CDR2 FQGNSA. The chain's CDR3 is CASSLRDRANQPQHF. The CDR3 DNA sequence: TGTGCCAGCAGCTTAAGGGACAGGGCCAATCAGCCCCAGCATTTT.

This chain uses TRBV11-2 with TRBJ2-5; D is uncertain. CDR3 length: 14 amino acids. Trimming cost V 5 bases and J 5 bases, with 15 bases left between them. The germline V gene encodes CDR1 SGHAT and CDR2 FQNNGV. DNA for the CDR3: TGTGCCAGCAGCCCCCAGACCGCGGTGGAGACCCAGTACTTC. Its protein product is CASSPQTAVETQYF.

This chain connects TRBV11-3 to TRBJ2-7; D ambiguous. Trimming removed 5 bases from V and 1 base from J, with 9 bases in between. This CDR3 is 13 amino acids long. Germline V gene lookup returns CDR1 SGHNT and CDR2 YENEEA. The CDR3 nucleotides are TGTGCCAGCAGCGCTGAGGAGTCCTACGAGCAGTACTTC. Amino acid sequence: CASSAEESYEQYF.

This chain links TRBV2 with TRBJ2-7; D is uncertain. V lost 6 bases, J lost 5 bases, and 11 bases lay in between. CDR3 size: 12 residues. Germline lookup yields CDR1 SNHLY and CDR2 FYNNEI. CDR3 DNA sequence: TGTGCCAGCAGCGGAGCCTGGGACGAGCAGTACTTC. It yields the protein CASSGAWDEQYF.

Only one count was recorded for this clone. The chain links TRBV15 to TRBJ2-1; no reliable D call. V gave up 0 bases and J gave up 10 bases, with 13 bases separating them. The CDR3 is made up of 14 amino acids. Germline values: CDR1 LNHNV, CDR2 YYDKDF (reference sequence). CDR3 nucleotide sequence: TGTGCCACCAGCAGAGATCACGTGGCGGCGGAGCAGTTCTTC. As protein: CATSRDHVAAEQFF.

The chain joins TRBV4-3 to TRBJ1-2, with D unresolved. The germline CDR1 and CDR2 sequences are LGHNA and YSLEER. This CDR3 has 13 residues. V lost 0 bases and J lost 6, with 8 bases in between. The chain's CDR3 is CASSQEGGHGYTF. The CDR3 DNA reads TGCGCCAGCAGCCAAGAAGGTGGACATGGCTACACCTTC.

The chain carries TRBV5-1 and TRBJ2-2; 10 bases map to TRBD2. Germline lookup yields CDR1 SGHRS and CDR2 YFSETQ. The CDR3 spans 15 residues. V dropped 3 bases and J dropped 5; count of bases not matched to a gene: 4. CDR3 DNA: TGCGCCAGCAGCTGGGGGACTAGCGAAACCGGGGAGCTGTTTTTT. It specifies CASSWGTSETGELFF. Based on the CDR3 plus reference TRBV5-1 and TRBJ2-2, the full variable domain is KAGVTQTPRYLIKTRGQQVTLSCSPISGHRSVSWYQQTPGQGLQFLFEYFSETQRNKGNFPGRFSGRQFSNSRSEMNVSTLELGDSALYLCASSWGTSETGELFFGEGSRLTVL.

The rearrangement uses TRBV7-2 and TRBJ2-5; 10 bases map to TRBD2. V lost 6 bases and J lost 5; bases outside the gene matches: 9. CDR1 and CDR2 from the germline V gene are SGHTA and FQGNSA. The CDR3 sequence is 15 residues long. The CDR3, as DNA: TGTGCCAGCAGGGGGTCGGGACTAGCGATCGAGACCCAGTACTTC. As protein: CASRGSGLAIETQYF.

The gene calls are TRBV28 and TRBJ2-7; either TRBD1 or TRBD2 may fit D (5 bases each). Germline CDR1 and CDR2: MDHEN and SYDVKM. CDR3 size: 15 residues. V was clipped by 2 bases and J by 1 base, with 12 bases between them. The CDR3, as DNA: TGTGCCAGCAGTTTACCCGGGGCTCGTTCCTACGAGCAGTACTTC. It codes for CASSLPGARSYEQYF.

The gene calls are TRBV6-4 and TRBJ2-1; 7 bases match TRBD2. J was trimmed by 6 bases and V by 4 bases; bases with no gene match: 3. In germline, CDR1 is MRHNA, CDR2 SNTAGT. This CDR3 has 13 amino acids. CDR3 nucleotide sequence: TGTGCCAGCAGTGTCTTAGCGGGCAATGAGCAGTTCTTC. This encodes CASSVLAGNEQFF.

The chain joins TRBV6-5 to TRBJ2-4; D gene ambiguous. Trimming removed 5 bases at V and 7 bases at J, with 18 bases between. Per the germline V gene, CDR1 is MNHEY and CDR2 is SVGAGI. The CDR3 consists of 15 residues. The CDR3 is CASSTGWGTRNIQYF. The CDR3 region has the DNA TGTGCCAGCAGTACTGGGTGGGGTACGCGGAACATTCAGTACTTC.

The rearrangement links TRBV18 to TRBJ2-1; D is unclear. The V gene lost 5 bases and the J gene lost 4 bases, with 9 bases spanning the gap. Germline V gene data show CDR1 as KGHSH and CDR2 as LQKENI. The CDR3 loop spans 13 amino acids. In DNA, the CDR3 is TGTGCCAGCTCAGGTCGAGTTTACAATGAGCAGTTCTTC. It specifies CASSGRVYNEQFF.

The chain couples TRBV2 to TRBJ2-1, with D perhaps TRBD1 (5 bases). CDR1 and CDR2 (germline): SNHLY, FYNNEI. This CDR3 spans 15 amino acids. V lost 4 bases and J 1 base, leaving 11 bases between the germline ends. CDR3 sequence: CASSGDRASYNEQFF. As DNA, the CDR3 is TGTGCCAGCAGTGGAGACAGAGCGTCCTACAATGAGCAGTTCTTC.

This clone was observed a handful of times. The chain couples TRBV30 to TRBJ1-1; D may be TRBD1 (6 bases). Germline V gene data show CDR1 as GTSNPN and CDR2 as SVGIG (reference sequence). V was trimmed by 0 bases and J by 6 bases, leaving 11 bases between them. The CDR3 has 13 amino acids. The CDR3 loop reads CAWSVRGRAEAFF. In DNA form, the CDR3 reads TGTGCCTGGAGTGTACGGGGGCGGGCTGAAGCTTTCTTT.

V gene TRBV11-2 combines with J gene TRBJ2-6, with D hard to call. The CDR3 runs to 12 residues. Germline CDR1 and CDR2: SGHAT and FQNNGV. V lost 1 base and J 14 bases, leaving 9 bases between the germline ends. CDR3 sequence (DNA): TGTGCCAGCAGCTTAGGTCCAAGGTTCCTGACTTTC. This translates into CASSLGPRFLTF.

The chain uses TRBV30 and TRBJ1-3; D uncertain. This CDR3 spans 15 amino acids. Germline values: CDR1 GTSNPN, CDR2 SVGIG (reference sequence). The germline V and J ends were trimmed by 2 bases and 0 bases, with 11 bases remaining between them. CDR3 sequence: CAWSITVVSGNTIYF. The CDR3 region has the DNA TGTGCCTGGAGTATTACAGTCGTCTCTGGAAACACCATATATTTT.

CDR3 nucleotides: TGTGCCAGCGGGGACGGTAACTATGGCTACACCTTC. It is translated as CASGDGNYGYTF. This chain links TRBV7-2 with TRBJ1-2, with D perhaps matching TRBD1 (5 bases). The CDR3 is 12 residues long. Germline V gene sequence: CDR1 SGHTA, CDR2 FQGNSA. The ends were cut back, 8 bases at V and 1 base at J, with 8 bases in the middle.

The V gene is TRBV5-1, the J gene TRBJ2-1; D perhaps matches TRBD2 (5 bases). This CDR3 spans 13 amino acids. Germline V gene lookup returns CDR1 SGHRS and CDR2 YFSETQ. V shed 0 bases and J shed 6 bases, with 7 bases lying between them. CDR3 residues: CASSLGTVNEQFF. The CDR3 region has the DNA TGCGCCAGCAGCTTGGGGACTGTCAATGAGCAGTTCTTC.

CDR3 DNA: TGTGCCAGCAGTGAATTCGAAGGACACCAGTATAATTCACCCCTCCACTTT. Residues: CASSEFEGHQYNSPLHF. This rearrangement joins TRBV25-1 to TRBJ1-6, with D tentatively TRBD1 (5 bases). The CDR3 contains 17 residues. The germline V gene encodes CDR1 MGHDK and CDR2 SYGVNS. V shed 1 base and J shed 4 bases, with 14 bases lying between them.